The source of this T cell receptor beta chain is a study of blood T cells in healthy people across ages. J gave up 3 bases and V 0 bases, and 10 bases lay outside the gene matches. Germline lookup yields CDR1 DFQATT and CDR2 SNEGSKA (reference sequence). The CDR3 runs to 17 residues. Concerning this clonotype itself: Its specificity is not known.

Notes on the study in general: Versus aged donors, long-lived donors had higher diversity and more naive CD4+ cells.

Alongside a J-beta primer mix, a sample-barcoded 5' primer served in a second PCR lasting about 6 to 12 cycles. Each TCR beta cDNA got a 12-nucleotide random molecular identifier. TCRdb independently ran MiXCR on the 5' RACE reads; one entry per CDR3 protein. The data show approximately 1,000,000 distinct CDR3 sequences, 35% to 55% seen once. The sequencing input was blood. The rearrangement joins TRBV20-1 to TRBJ1-1; TRBD1 aligns across 10 bases. The clonotype originates from a woman aged 55-69 years in good health. The CDR3 coding sequence is TGCAGTGCTAGAGATGGTCAGGGGACAGGGGCTGACACTGAAGCTTTCTTT. This gives the protein CSARDGQGTGADTEAFF.